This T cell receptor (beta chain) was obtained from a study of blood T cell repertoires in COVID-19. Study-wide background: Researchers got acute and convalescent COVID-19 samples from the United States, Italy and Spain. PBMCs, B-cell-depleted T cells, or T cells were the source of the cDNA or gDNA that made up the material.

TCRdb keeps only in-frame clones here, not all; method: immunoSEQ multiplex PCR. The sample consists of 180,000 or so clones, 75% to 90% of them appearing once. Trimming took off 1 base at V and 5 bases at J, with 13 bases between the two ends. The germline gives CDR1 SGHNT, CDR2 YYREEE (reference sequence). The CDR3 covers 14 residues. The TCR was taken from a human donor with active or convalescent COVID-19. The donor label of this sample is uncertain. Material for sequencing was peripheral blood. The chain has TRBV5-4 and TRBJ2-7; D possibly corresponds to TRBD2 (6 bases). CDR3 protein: CASSLRLGTDEQYF. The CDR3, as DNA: TGTGCCAGCAGCTTGAGACTAGGGACGGACGAGCAGTACTTC.